This T cell receptor beta chain was sequenced for a study of siplizumab effects on memory and regulatory T cells. Study-wide results and limits: Unstimulated subsets accounted for the mapping of only a minor share of the clones that were alloreactive.

Per sample, the assay covered around 10^5 TCR templates. Sequenced by immunoSEQ multiplex PCR; TCRdb stores in-frame clones only, minus some. The sample shows approximately 97,000 clones, around 90% of them seen only once. Details on this clone: Its antigen remains unidentified.

The V gene lost 1 base and the J gene lost 9 bases, with 10 bases spanning the gap. Germline CDR1 and CDR2: SGHTA and FQGTGA. The CDR3 covers 13 residues. The V and J genes are TRBV7-3 and TRBJ2-1; D might be TRBD2 (5 bases). This TCR was sampled from a human donor in good health. The sequenced sample consisted of CD4+ T cells sorted from blood. In DNA, the CDR3 is TGTGCCAGCAGCTTAAAGGTAACTAGTGAGCAGTTCTTC. This codes for CASSLKVTSEQFF.